The 14 T cell receptor beta chains in this list originate from one sample, sequenced in a study of glioma-infiltrating T cells (dated by TCRdb to about 2016). Sequencing was performed on an Illumina MiSeq. TCR alpha and beta CDR3 regions were amplified with the iRepertoire nested amplicon-rescue multiplex PCR (arm-PCR) platform from RNA. TCRdb took the public reads, trimmed them with fastp at Q25, ran MiXCR for clone calling and kept in-frame beta chains. For every CDR3 protein sequence, its rows merge into one entry that carries the most common genes and DNA. This sample has roughly 130,000 distinct CDR3 sequences in its table, and 20% to 25% of those were observed once. Around a quarter of the sample is held by the ten biggest clonotypes. Sequenced input: glioma tissue, nonneoplastic brain tissue, or PBMCs (not recorded which). The receptors derive from a human donor with low-grade glioma or glioblastoma, undergoing nonglioma brain surgery, or in good health (not recorded which).

In its sample, this clonotype was seen a few times. V and J are TRBV2 and TRBJ1-1; D call uncertain. In germline, CDR1 is SNHLY, CDR2 FYNNEI. This CDR3 is 11 amino acids long. Trimming shortened V by 7 bases and J by 3 bases, and 6 bases separated the two germline ends. In nucleotides, the CDR3 is TGTGCCAGCACGGGGTACACTGAAGCTTTCTTT. Protein: CASTGYTEAFF. The complete variable domain, with remaining parts taken from reference TRBV2 and TRBJ1-1, reads EPEVTQTPSHQVTQMGQEVILRCVPISNHLYFYWYRQILGQKVEFLVSFYNNEISEKSEIFDDQFSVERPDGSNFTLKIRSTKLEDSAMYFCASTGYTEAFFGQGTRLTVV.

Notes on this clonotype: This sequence may be a read error, since a much larger clone differs from it by one base. The chain carries TRBV5-6 and TRBJ2-1, with D possibly being TRBD2 (6 bases). Trimming took 0 bases from V and 5 from J, leaving 15 bases between them. The CDR3 contains 16 residues. The germline V gene encodes CDR1 SGHDT and CDR2 YYEEEE. The CDR3 spells CASSLGLACKNNEQFF. The CDR3 coding sequence is TGTGCCAGCAGCTTGGGGCTAGCGTGTAAGAACAATGAGCAGTTCTTC. Based on the CDR3 plus reference TRBV5-6 and TRBJ2-1, the full variable domain is DAGVTQSPTHLIKTRGQQVTLRCSPKSGHDTVSWYQQALGQGPQFIFQYYEEEERQRGNFPDRFSGHQFPNYSSELNVNALLLGDSALYLCASSLGLACKNNEQFFGPGTRLTVL.

This clonotype was observed at least ten times. The V and J genes are TRBV27 and TRBJ2-5, with 7 bases that match TRBD2. CDR1 and CDR2 (germline): MNHEY, SMNVEV (reference sequence). Trimming took 5 bases from V and 2 from J; bases not matched to a gene: 11. The CDR3 extends over 16 amino acids. The CDR3 loop reads CASSTQKRGGQETQYF. The CDR3 DNA reads TGTGCCAGCAGTACCCAAAAGCGGGGAGGGCAAGAGACCCAGTACTTC.

The chain recombines TRBV20-1 with TRBJ1-1, with 7 bases identical to TRBD1. The ends lost 5 bases at V and 4 bases at J; junction bases unmatched: 4. The length of the CDR3 is 12 residues. Germline values: CDR1 DFQATT, CDR2 SNEGSKA (reference sequence). The CDR3 loop reads CSAQQGGTEAFF. CDR3 nucleotide sequence: TGCAGTGCTCAGCAGGGGGGCACTGAAGCTTTCTTT.

This clonotype has at least ten counts. The chain uses TRBV15 and TRBJ2-3; 7 bases align to TRBD1. CDR3 length: 16 amino acids. CDR1 and CDR2 from the germline V gene are LNHNV and YYDKDF (reference sequence). J was trimmed by 2 bases and V by 4 bases; bases with no gene match: 9. The CDR3 nucleotides read TGTGCCACCAGCACCCCGGGACAGAGATACACAGATACGCAGTATTTT. Protein sequence: CATSTPGQRYTDTQYF.

This clonotype was detected ten times or more. The chain is built from TRBV15 and TRBJ2-2; unclear D gene. Germline V gene sequence: CDR1 LNHNV, CDR2 YYDKDF (reference sequence). V gave up 1 base and J gave up 5 bases, with 5 bases separating them. The CDR3 runs to 13 residues. The CDR3 nucleotides are TGTGCCACCAGCAGAGCCTGGACCGGGGAGCTGTTTTTT. This codes for CATSRAWTGELFF.

This rearrangement joins TRBV6-1 to TRBJ1-4; D remains ambiguous. Germline-derived CDR1 and CDR2 are MNHNS and SASEGT. Trimming stripped 8 bases from V and 3 bases from J, with 19 bases between. CDR3 size: 16 residues. The CDR3 here is CASQFLAGLANEKLFF. The CDR3 region has the DNA TGTGCCAGCCAATTTTTGGCGGGTTTGGCTAATGAAAAACTGTTTTTT.

This chain joins TRBV9 and TRBJ2-5, with a tentative D call TRBD1 (6 bases). Germline V gives CDR1 SGDLS, CDR2 YYNGEE. V lost 0 bases and J 11 bases, leaving 11 bases between the germline ends. This CDR3 is built from 12 residues. CDR3 residues: CASSVEQGLQYF. In DNA form, the CDR3 reads TGTGCCAGCAGCGTAGAACAGGGTCTTCAGTACTTC.

The chain is built from TRBV20-1 and TRBJ1-3; TRBD1 might be the D (6 bases). V was cut by 0 bases and J by 7 bases, with 19 bases left in between. The CDR3 sequence is 16 residues long. Germline loops: CDR1 DFQATT, CDR2 SNEGSKA (reference sequence). Written as DNA, the CDR3 is TGCAGTGCTAGAGATTTGGGATATGAGGGGGGCAACACCATATATTTT. Encoded protein: CSARDLGYEGGNTIYF.

This clonotype was recorded many times. V usage is TRBV6-1 and J usage is TRBJ2-1; maybe TRBD2 (6 bases). From germline, CDR1 is MNHNS and CDR2 SASEGT. This CDR3 is built from 15 residues. The V end was cut by 5 bases, the J end by 0 bases, with 11 bases between. CDR3 bases: TGTGCCAGCAGTTTTCGAGCGGGCTCCTACAATGAGCAGTTCTTC. Translating it yields CASSFRAGSYNEQFF.

This clonotype has ten or more counts. The chain is built from TRBV20-1 and TRBJ2-7; D is unresolved. The CDR3 runs 14 residues. Per the germline V gene, CDR1 is DFQATT and CDR2 is SNEGSKA (reference sequence). Trimming removed 3 bases at V and 0 bases at J, with 12 bases between. CDR3 sequence: CSARSLYSSYEQYV. DNA for the CDR3: TGCAGTGCTAGGTCCCTCTACAGCTCCTACGAGCAGTACGTC.

This clonotype was seen repeatedly, ten times or more. The gene calls are TRBV28 and TRBJ1-5, with unresolved D. Trimming took 2 bases from V and 5 from J, leaving 10 bases between them. CDR1 and CDR2 (germline): MDHEN, SYDVKM. This CDR3 has 14 residues. The DNA of the CDR3 is TGTGCCAGCAGTTTACGGGCCAGTTATCAGCCCCAGCATTTT. Translation: CASSLRASYQPQHF.

This clonotype has only a few counts. The chain combines TRBV4-1 with TRBJ1-6; D remains unclear. The germline gives CDR1 MGHRA, CDR2 YSYEKL. There are 15 residues in the CDR3. With 1 base removed from V and 6 bases from J, the gap between germline ends came to 10 bases. The CDR3 nucleotides read TGCGCCAGCAGCCAAGCAACGGGGTCTAATTCACCCCTCCACTTT. Protein sequence: CASSQATGSNSPLHF.

This clonotype showed up many times. This chain links TRBV18 with TRBJ1-1; D is possibly TRBD1 (5 bases). Germline V gene data show CDR1 as KGHSH and CDR2 as LQKENI. This CDR3 region has 14 residues. The V end lost 3 bases, the J end lost 2 bases, and 10 bases lay between the germline ends. CDR3 protein: CASSPRDGNTEAFF. CDR3 nucleotide sequence: TGTGCCAGCTCACCGAGGGACGGAAACACTGAAGCTTTCTTT.